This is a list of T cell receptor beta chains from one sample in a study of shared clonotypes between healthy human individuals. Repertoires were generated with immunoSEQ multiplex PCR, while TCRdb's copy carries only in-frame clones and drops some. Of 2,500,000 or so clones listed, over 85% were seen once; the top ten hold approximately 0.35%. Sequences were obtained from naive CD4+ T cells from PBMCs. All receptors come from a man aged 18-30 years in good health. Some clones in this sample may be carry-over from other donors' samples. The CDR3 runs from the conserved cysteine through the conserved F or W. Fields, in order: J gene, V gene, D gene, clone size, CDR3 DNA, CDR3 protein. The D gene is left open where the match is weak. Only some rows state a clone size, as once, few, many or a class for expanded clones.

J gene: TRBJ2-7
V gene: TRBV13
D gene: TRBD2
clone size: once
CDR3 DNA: TGTGCCAGCAGCCTTAGCGGGAGGTCACACGAGCAGTACTTC
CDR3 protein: CASSLSGRSHEQYF

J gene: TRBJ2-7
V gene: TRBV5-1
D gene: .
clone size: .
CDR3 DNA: TGCGCCAGCAGCCAAGTTTATGGCGGGATAAACTACGAGCAGTACTTC
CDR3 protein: CASSQVYGGINYEQYF

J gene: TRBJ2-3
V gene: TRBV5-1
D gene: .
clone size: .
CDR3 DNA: TGCGCCAGCAGCTTAAGTACCGGGTTTGGAACAGATACGCAGTATTTT
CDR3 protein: CASSLSTGFGTDTQYF

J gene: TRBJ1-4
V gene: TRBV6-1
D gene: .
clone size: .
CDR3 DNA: TGTGCCAGCAGTGAAAACACAGGGATAGGTGGTGAAAAACTGTTTTTT
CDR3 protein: CASSENTGIGGEKLFF

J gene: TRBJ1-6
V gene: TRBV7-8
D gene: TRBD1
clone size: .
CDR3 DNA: TGTGCCAGCAGCGCCAGATGGACAGGGAGCGATAATTCACCCCTCCACTTT
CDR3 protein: CASSARWTGSDNSPLHF

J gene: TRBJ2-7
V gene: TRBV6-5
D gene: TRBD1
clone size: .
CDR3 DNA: TGTGCCAGCAGTCGTCGGGACAGGGCCTCCTACGAGCAGTACTTC
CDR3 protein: CASSRRDRASYEQYF

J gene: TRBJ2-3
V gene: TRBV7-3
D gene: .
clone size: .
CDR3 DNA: TGTGCCAGCAGCTTCGACCGAGATACGCAGTATTTT
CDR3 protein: CASSFDRDTQYF

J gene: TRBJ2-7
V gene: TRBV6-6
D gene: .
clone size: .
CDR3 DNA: TGTGCCAGCACCCTAGGGGGGAGAGACGAGCAGTACTTC
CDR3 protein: CASTLGGRDEQYF

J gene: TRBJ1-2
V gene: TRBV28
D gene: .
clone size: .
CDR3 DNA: TGTGCCAGCAGTTTAGTGACAGGAACTAACTATGGCTACACCTTC
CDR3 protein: CASSLVTGTNYGYTF

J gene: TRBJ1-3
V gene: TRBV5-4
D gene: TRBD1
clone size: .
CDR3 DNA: TGTGCCAGCAGTTTACAGGGGAGCTCTGGAAACACCATATATTTT
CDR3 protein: CASSLQGSSGNTIYF

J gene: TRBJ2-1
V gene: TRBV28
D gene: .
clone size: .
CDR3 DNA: TGTGCCAGCAGTTTATGGGAGACCCATGAGCAGTTCTTC
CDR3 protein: CASSLWETHEQFF

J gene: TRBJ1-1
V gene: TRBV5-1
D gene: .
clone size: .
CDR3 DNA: TGCGCCAGCAGCTTGAGTATGAACACTGAAGCTTTCTTT
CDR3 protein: CASSLSMNTEAFF

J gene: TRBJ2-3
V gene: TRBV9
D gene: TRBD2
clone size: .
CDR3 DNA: TGTGCCAGCAGCGTAGGTGCTAGCGGGAGAGGAGATACGCAGTATTTT
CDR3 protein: CASSVGASGRGDTQYF

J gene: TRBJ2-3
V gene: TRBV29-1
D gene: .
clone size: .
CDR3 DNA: TGCAGCGTTGAATCACTTTCCTTCCCAACTAGCACAGATACGCAGTATTTT
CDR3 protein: CSVESLSFPTSTDTQYF

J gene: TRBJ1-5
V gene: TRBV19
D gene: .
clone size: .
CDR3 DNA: TGTGCCAGTAGTAACAATCACGGGGGAGTTCAGCCCCAGCATTTT
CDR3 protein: CASSNNHGGVQPQHF

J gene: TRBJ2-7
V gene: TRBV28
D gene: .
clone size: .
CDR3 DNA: TGTGCCAGCAGTGCACAGCCCCAGTACGAGCAGTACTTC
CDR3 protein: CASSAQPQYEQYF

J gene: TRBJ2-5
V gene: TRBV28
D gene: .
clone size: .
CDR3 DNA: TGTGCCAGCAGTTCCGGGGCCAAGGCGGGAGAGACCCAGTACTTC
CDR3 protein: CASSSGAKAGETQYF

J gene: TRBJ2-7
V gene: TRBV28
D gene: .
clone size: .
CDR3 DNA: TGTGCCAGCGGAAGAGGGGACGGGAACGAGCAGTACTTC
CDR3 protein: CASGRGDGNEQYF

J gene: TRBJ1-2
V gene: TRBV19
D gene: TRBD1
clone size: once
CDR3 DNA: TGTGCCAGTAGTAGTGGGACAGGGTTCAGTCTTGGCTACACCTTC
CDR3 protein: CASSSGTGFSLGYTF

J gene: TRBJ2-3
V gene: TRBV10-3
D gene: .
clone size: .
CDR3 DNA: TGTGCCATCAGGCAGGGGGATACGCAGTATTTT
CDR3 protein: CAIRQGDTQYF

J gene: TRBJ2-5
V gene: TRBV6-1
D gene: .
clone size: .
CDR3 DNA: TGTGCCAGCAGTGTTGCCCGATGGGGAGAGACCCAGTACTTC
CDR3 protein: CASSVARWGETQYF

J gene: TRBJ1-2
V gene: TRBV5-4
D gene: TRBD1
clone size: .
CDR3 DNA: TGTGCCAGCTCCGGGGGACAGAAGAACTATGGCTACACCTTC
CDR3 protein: CASSGGQKNYGYTF

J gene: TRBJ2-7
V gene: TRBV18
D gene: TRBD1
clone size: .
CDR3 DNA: TGTGCCAGCTCACCGCCTGGACAGGGGTCAAGCGAGCAGTACTTC
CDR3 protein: CASSPPGQGSSEQYF

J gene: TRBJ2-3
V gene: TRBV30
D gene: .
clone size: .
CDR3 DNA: TGTGCCTGGAGTCTTAAGCCTAATACGCAGTATTTT
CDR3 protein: CAWSLKPNTQYF

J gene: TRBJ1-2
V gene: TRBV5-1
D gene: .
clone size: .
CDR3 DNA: TGCGCCAGCAGCCCCGAGGGCTTTAACTATGGCTACACCTTC
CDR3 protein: CASSPEGFNYGYTF

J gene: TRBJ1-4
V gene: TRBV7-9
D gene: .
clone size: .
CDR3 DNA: TGTGCCAGCAGCTTAGGGGAGGGCCGTAATGAAAAACTGTTTTTT
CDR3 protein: CASSLGEGRNEKLFF

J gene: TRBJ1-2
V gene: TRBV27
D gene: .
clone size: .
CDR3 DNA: TGTGCCAGCAGTTTTAGTGGCTACACCTTC
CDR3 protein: CASSFSGYTF

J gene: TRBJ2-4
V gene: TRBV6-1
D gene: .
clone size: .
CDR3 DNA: TGTGCCAGCAGTGAAGTAGGGGCCCAAAACATTCAGTACTTC
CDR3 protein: CASSEVGAQNIQYF

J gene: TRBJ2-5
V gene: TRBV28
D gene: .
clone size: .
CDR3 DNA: TGTGCCAGCAGTCCCCCGCAGGAAAGGGAGACCCAGTACTTC
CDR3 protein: CASSPPQERETQYF

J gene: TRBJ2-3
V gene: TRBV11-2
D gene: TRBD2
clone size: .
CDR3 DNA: TGTGCCAGCAGCTTAGTGCATCGCGGGAGGGCCCCAGATACGCAGTATTTT
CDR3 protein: CASSLVHRGRAPDTQYF

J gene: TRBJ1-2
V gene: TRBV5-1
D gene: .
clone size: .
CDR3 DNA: TGCGCCAGCAGCTATGACAGCCAGGAAGGCTACACCTTC
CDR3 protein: CASSYDSQEGYTF

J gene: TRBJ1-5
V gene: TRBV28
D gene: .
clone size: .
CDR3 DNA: TGTGCCAGCACCTACTCCGTGTTAAATCAGCCCCAGCATTTT
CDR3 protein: CASTYSVLNQPQHF

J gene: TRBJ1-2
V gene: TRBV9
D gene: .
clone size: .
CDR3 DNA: TGTGCCAGCAGCGTCTCCGGGATGGACTATGGCTACACCTTC
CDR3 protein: CASSVSGMDYGYTF

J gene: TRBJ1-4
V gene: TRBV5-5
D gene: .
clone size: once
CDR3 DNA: TGTGCCAGCAGCCCCGACGAAAAACTGTTTTTT
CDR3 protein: CASSPDEKLFF

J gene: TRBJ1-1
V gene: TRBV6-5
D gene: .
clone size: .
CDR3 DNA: TGTGCCAGCGGAGGGAACACTGAAGCTTTCTTT
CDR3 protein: CASGGNTEAFF

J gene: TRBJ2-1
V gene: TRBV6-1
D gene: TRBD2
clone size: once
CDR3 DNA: TGTGCCAGCAGTGAAGGTACGGGAGGGTACAATGAGCAGTTCTTC
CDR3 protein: CASSEGTGGYNEQFF

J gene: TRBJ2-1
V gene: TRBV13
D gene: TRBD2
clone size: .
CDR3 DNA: TGTGCCAGCAGCTTGGGACTAGCGGACAATGAGCAGTTCTTC
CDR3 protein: CASSLGLADNEQFF

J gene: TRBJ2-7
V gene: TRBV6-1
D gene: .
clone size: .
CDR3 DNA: TGTGCCAGCAGTGGAACTGGGACGGTCTACGAGCAGTACTTC
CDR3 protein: CASSGTGTVYEQYF

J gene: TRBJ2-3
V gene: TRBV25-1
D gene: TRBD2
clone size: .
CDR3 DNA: TGTGCCAGCCGCCGGGGGACTAGCGGGAGGGCAGATACGCAGTATTTT
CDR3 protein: CASRRGTSGRADTQYF

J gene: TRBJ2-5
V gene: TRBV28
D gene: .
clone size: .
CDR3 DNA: TGTGCCAGCCTTCCGGGGAACCAAGAGACCCAGTACTTC
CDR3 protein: CASLPGNQETQYF

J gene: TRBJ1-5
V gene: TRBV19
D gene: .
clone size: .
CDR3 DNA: TGTGCCAGTAGTATCGGTCGGACCTGGGGGGAACAGCCCCAGCATTTT
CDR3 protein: CASSIGRTWGEQPQHF

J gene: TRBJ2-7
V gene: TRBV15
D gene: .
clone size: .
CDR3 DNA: TGTGCCACCAGCAGAGACCGATCCTACGAGCAGTACTTC
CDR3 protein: CATSRDRSYEQYF

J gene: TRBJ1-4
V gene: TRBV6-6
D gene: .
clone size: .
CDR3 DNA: TGTGCCAGCAGTTTTGGCTCGGGGAGGGGTAATGAAAAACTGTTTTTT
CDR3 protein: CASSFGSGRGNEKLFF

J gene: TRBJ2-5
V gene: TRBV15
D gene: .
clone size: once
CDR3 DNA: TGTGCCACCAGCAGAGATCCCGGGGGCGGCGAGACCCAGTACTTC
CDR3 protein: CATSRDPGGGETQYF

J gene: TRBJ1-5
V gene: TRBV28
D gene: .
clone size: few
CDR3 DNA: TGTGCCAGCAGATCAGCGGACCTTATCAATCAGCCCCAGCATTTT
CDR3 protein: CASRSADLINQPQHF

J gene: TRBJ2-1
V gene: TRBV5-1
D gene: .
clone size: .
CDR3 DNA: TGCGCCAGCAGCTTGGGACAGTACAATGAGCAGTTCTTC
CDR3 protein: CASSLGQYNEQFF

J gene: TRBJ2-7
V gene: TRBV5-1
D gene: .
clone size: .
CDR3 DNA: TGCGCCAGCAGCCCGAGGGGGGACTCCGAGCAGTACTTC
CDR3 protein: CASSPRGDSEQYF

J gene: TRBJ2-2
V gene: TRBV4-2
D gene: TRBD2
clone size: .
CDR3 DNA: TGTGCCAGCAGCCAAGTCGCGGGTGGCGGCGGGGGGCTGTTTTTT
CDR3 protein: CASSQVAGGGGGLFF

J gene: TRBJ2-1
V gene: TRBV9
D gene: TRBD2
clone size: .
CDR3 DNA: TGTGCCAGCAGCGGGGGGACTAGCTACAATGAGCAGTTCTTC
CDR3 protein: CASSGGTSYNEQFF

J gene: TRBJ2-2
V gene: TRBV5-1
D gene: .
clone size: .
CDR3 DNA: TGCGCCAGCAGCTTGCGGTTCCCAACGAACACCGGGGAGCTGTTTTTT
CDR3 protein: CASSLRFPTNTGELFF

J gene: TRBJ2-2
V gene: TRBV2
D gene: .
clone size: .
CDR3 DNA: TGTGCCAGCGGAGGGGCGGGGAGATACACCGGGGAGCTGTTTTTT
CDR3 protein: CASGGAGRYTGELFF

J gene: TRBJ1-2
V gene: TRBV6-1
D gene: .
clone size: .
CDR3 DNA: TGTGCCAGCAGTGAACTGGGAACAGGGAACTATGGCTACACCTTC
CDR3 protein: CASSELGTGNYGYTF

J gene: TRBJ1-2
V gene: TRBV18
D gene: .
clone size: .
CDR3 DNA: TGTGCCAGCTCACCTGGGAGGAACTATGGCTACACCTTC
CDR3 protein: CASSPGRNYGYTF

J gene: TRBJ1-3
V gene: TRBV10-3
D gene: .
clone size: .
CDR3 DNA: TGTGCCATCAGCCAGGCCGGTCCTGGAAACACCATATATTTT
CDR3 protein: CAISQAGPGNTIYF

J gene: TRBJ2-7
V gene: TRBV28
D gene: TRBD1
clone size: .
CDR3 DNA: TGTGCCAGCAGTATACCAGGGGGCTACGACTACGAGCAGTACTTC
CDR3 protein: CASSIPGGYDYEQYF

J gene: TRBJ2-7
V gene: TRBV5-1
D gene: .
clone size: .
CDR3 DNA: TGCGCCACCCCTACGGGGGATTCCTACGAGCAGTACTTC
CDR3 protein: CATPTGDSYEQYF

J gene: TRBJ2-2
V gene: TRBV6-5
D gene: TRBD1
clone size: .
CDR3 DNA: TGTGCCAGCGGGACAGCCTCGAACACCGGGGAGCTGTTTTTT
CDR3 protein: CASGTASNTGELFF

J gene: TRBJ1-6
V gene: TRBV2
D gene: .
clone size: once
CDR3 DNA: TGTGCCAGCCGCCCCGCGGGGGATTCACCCCTCCACTTT
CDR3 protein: CASRPAGDSPLHF

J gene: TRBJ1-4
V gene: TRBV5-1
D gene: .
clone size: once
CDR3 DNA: TGCGCCAGCAGCTTGCGCTGGGCGGGGGAAATCGAAAAACTGTTTTTT
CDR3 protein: CASSLRWAGEIEKLFF

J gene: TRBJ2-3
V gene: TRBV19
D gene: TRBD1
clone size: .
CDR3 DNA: TGTGCCAGTAGTTCCCGACCGGGACAGCACGGGGTAGATACGCAGTATTTT
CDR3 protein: CASSSRPGQHGVDTQYF